These T cell receptor beta chains were read from a single sample in a study of shared clonotypes between healthy human individuals. Method: immunoSEQ multiplex PCR; TCRdb's copy keeps in-frame clones and lacks some. This table holds over 2,000,000 clones, roughly 95% found once. The sequenced sample was naive CD8+ T cells from PBMCs. These receptors were collected from a man aged 18 to 35 in good health. Some clones in this sample may be carry-over from other donors' samples. Each CDR3 is given with its conserved first and last residue. The D gene is left open where the match is weak. Some rows have no size entry. The others give once, few or many, or a class for an expanded clone.

D | length | J | V | size | CDR3 | DNA
TRBD2 | 15 | TRBJ2-5 | TRBV19 | NA | CASRGLAGTGKTQYF | TGTGCCAGCAGGGGACTAGCGGGAACCGGAAAGACCCAGTACTTC
NA | 17 | TRBJ1-2 | TRBV15 | NA | CATSRERVALPDYGYTF | TGTGCCACCAGCAGAGAAAGGGTAGCCTTGCCCGACTATGGCTACACCTTC
NA | 16 | TRBJ2-1 | TRBV15 | NA | CATSRGAGSSYNEQFF | TGTGCCACCAGCAGAGGTGCCGGGAGCTCCTACAATGAGCAGTTCTTC
NA | 13 | TRBJ2-1 | TRBV5-6 | once | CASSLELYNEQFF | TGTGCCAGCAGCTTGGAGTTATACAATGAGCAGTTCTTC
TRBD1 | 14 | TRBJ1-1 | TRBV4-1 | NA | CASSPRGQITEAFF | TGCGCCAGCAGCCCCAGGGGGCAGATCACTGAAGCTTTCTTT
NA | 15 | TRBJ2-5 | TRBV28 | NA | CASTKGPGIGETQYF | TGTGCCAGCACTAAAGGGCCGGGAATCGGGGAGACCCAGTACTTC
NA | 13 | TRBJ1-2 | TRBV28 | once | CASSLGGSYGYTF | TGTGCCAGCAGTTTAGGCGGTAGCTATGGCTACACCTTC
NA | 13 | TRBJ2-1 | TRBV6-1 | NA | CASSGGQGDEQFF | TGTGCCAGCAGCGGGGGGCAAGGGGATGAGCAGTTCTTC
TRBD2 | 15 | TRBJ2-2 | TRBV9 | NA | CASSAGGTHTGELFF | TGTGCCAGCAGCGCGGGGGGGACTCACACCGGGGAGCTGTTTTTT
NA | 14 | TRBJ1-2 | TRBV30 | NA | CAWDNYREWIGYTF | TGTGCCTGGGACAACTACAGGGAGTGGATTGGCTACACCTTC
NA | 13 | TRBJ2-7 | TRBV5-1 | NA | CASSGNMAYEQYF | TGCGCCAGCAGCGGTAACATGGCCTACGAGCAGTACTTC
NA | 17 | TRBJ2-1 | TRBV9 | NA | CASSVAARTLSYNEQFF | TGTGCCAGCAGCGTAGCGGCACGGACTCTCTCCTACAATGAGCAGTTCTTC
NA | 14 | TRBJ1-1 | TRBV19 | NA | CASSKVGGPGEAFF | TGTGCCAGTAGTAAGGTTGGGGGACCCGGAGAGGCTTTCTTT
NA | 12 | TRBJ1-1 | TRBV27 | NA | CASISENTEAFF | TGTGCCAGCATTTCGGAGAACACTGAAGCTTTCTTT
NA | 16 | TRBJ2-2 | TRBV7-2 | NA | CASSPTRLGTSGELFF | TGTGCCAGCAGCCCAACCCGACTAGGGACCTCCGGGGAGCTGTTTTTT
NA | 17 | TRBJ1-5 | TRBV15 | NA | CATSRGRTANSNQPQHF | TGTGCCACCAGCAGGGGAAGAACAGCTAATAGCAATCAGCCCCAGCATTTT
NA | 14 | TRBJ1-1 | TRBV6-6 | once | CASSYALTVTEAFF | TGTGCCAGCAGTTACGCCCTGACAGTTACTGAAGCTTTCTTT
NA | 15 | TRBJ1-3 | TRBV9 | NA | CASSVGGGSGNTIYF | TGTGCCAGCAGCGTAGGGGGAGGCTCTGGAAACACCATATATTTT
NA | 13 | TRBJ2-7 | TRBV7-9 | NA | CASSLAGLSDQYF | TGTGCCAGCAGCTTAGCGGGGTTATCCGACCAGTACTTC
TRBD1 | 17 | TRBJ2-3 | TRBV12-5 | NA | CASGLVGLGQVTDTQYF | TGTGCTAGTGGTTTGGTTGGCCTGGGACAGGTAACAGATACGCAGTATTTT
NA | 21 | TRBJ1-5 | TRBV15 | NA | CATSRPWGRGKVFEGNQPQHF | TGTGCCACCAGCAGACCATGGGGGAGGGGGAAGGTCTTCGAGGGCAATCAGCCCCAGCATTTT
NA | 12 | TRBJ2-1 | TRBV27 | NA | CASSSTYNEQFF | TGTGCCAGCAGTTCAACCTACAATGAGCAGTTCTTC
TRBD2 | 17 | TRBJ2-1 | TRBV10-3 | NA | CAISPGTSGRAWNEQFF | TGTGCCATCAGTCCCGGGACTAGCGGGAGGGCCTGGAATGAGCAGTTCTTC
NA | 12 | TRBJ1-1 | TRBV7-8 | NA | CASSWQRTEAFF | TGTGCCAGCAGCTGGCAGAGGACTGAAGCTTTCTTT
NA | 14 | TRBJ2-5 | TRBV25-1 | NA | CASSLQGRQETQYF | TGTGCCAGCAGCCTACAGGGTCGCCAAGAGACCCAGTACTTC
NA | 15 | TRBJ1-1 | TRBV5-4 | NA | CASSLGFLTSTEAFF | TGTGCCAGCAGCTTGGGTTTCCTTACGAGCACTGAAGCTTTCTTT
NA | 15 | TRBJ1-3 | TRBV19 | NA | CASSGTGPSGNTIYF | TGTGCCAGTAGTGGAACAGGGCCCAGTGGAAACACCATATATTTT
NA | 15 | TRBJ2-5 | TRBV6-4 | NA | CASRRTGRFGETQYF | TGTGCCAGCAGAAGAACAGGGCGGTTCGGAGAGACCCAGTACTTC
NA | 16 | TRBJ1-1 | TRBV7-9 | NA | CASSLRVLDSEVEAFF | TGTGCCAGCAGCTTACGGGTTTTAGACAGTGAAGTCGAAGCTTTCTTT
NA | 13 | TRBJ2-7 | TRBV29-1 | NA | CSVETGSAYEQYF | TGCAGCGTTGAGACTGGGTCCGCCTACGAGCAGTACTTC
TRBD1 | 16 | TRBJ2-7 | TRBV4-3 | NA | CASSQEPTGVPYEQYF | TGCGCCAGCAGCCAAGAGCCGACAGGGGTGCCCTACGAGCAGTACTTC
NA | 14 | TRBJ1-5 | TRBV5-4 | NA | CASSFLRGNQPQHF | TGTGCCAGCAGCTTCCTCAGGGGCAATCAGCCCCAGCATTTT
TRBD2 | 13 | TRBJ2-7 | TRBV5-1 | NA | CASSPGGGSEQYF | TGCGCCAGCAGCCCCGGGGGGGGAAGCGAGCAGTACTTC
NA | 14 | TRBJ1-1 | TRBV19 | NA | CASSIKRESTEAFF | TGTGCCAGTAGTATTAAGAGGGAGAGCACTGAAGCTTTCTTT
TRBD1 | 14 | TRBJ2-1 | TRBV28 | NA | CASTNRGRDEEQFF | TGTGCCAGCACCAACAGGGGGCGCGATGAGGAGCAGTTCTTC
TRBD1 | 18 | TRBJ2-3 | TRBV27 | NA | CASSSPPTGGPSTDTQYF | TGTGCCAGCAGCTCACCACCCACAGGGGGACCTAGCACAGATACGCAGTATTTT
NA | 16 | TRBJ2-7 | TRBV25-1 | NA | CASSESGRGISYEQYF | TGTGCCAGCAGTGAATCGGGCAGGGGAATTAGCTACGAGCAGTACTTC
NA | 13 | TRBJ2-7 | TRBV7-9 | NA | CASSLGSPYEQYF | TGTGCCAGCAGCTTAGGGAGTCCCTACGAGCAGTACTTC
NA | 16 | TRBJ1-2 | TRBV13 | once | CASSFPPDGRTHGYTF | TGTGCCAGCAGCTTCCCGCCGGACGGACGGACACATGGCTACACCTTC
NA | 12 | TRBJ1-1 | TRBV16 | NA | CASSQRSTEAFF | TGTGCCAGCAGCCAAAGAAGCACTGAAGCTTTCTTT
NA | 12 | TRBJ2-7 | TRBV6-1 | NA | CASSGINYEQYF | TGTGCCAGCAGCGGTATAAACTACGAGCAGTACTTC
NA | 15 | TRBJ1-1 | TRBV9 | NA | CASSVVDSGGTEAFF | TGTGCCAGCAGCGTAGTAGACAGTGGGGGCACTGAAGCTTTCTTT
NA | 14 | TRBJ1-2 | TRBV5-4 | NA | CASRTTGANYGYTF | TGTGCCAGCAGGACGACAGGAGCAAACTATGGCTACACCTTC
NA | 12 | TRBJ2-1 | TRBV19 | NA | CASSNGLTIQFF | TGTGCCAGTAGTAACGGGCTGACAATACAGTTCTTC
NA | 14 | TRBJ1-1 | TRBV15 | few | CATSVTSGNTEAFF | TGTGCCACCAGCGTGACGTCAGGGAACACTGAAGCTTTCTTT
NA | 15 | TRBJ2-3 | TRBV27 | NA | CASTSLQGPSDTQYF | TGTGCCAGCACCTCACTTCAGGGACCGTCAGATACGCAGTATTTT
TRBD2 | 13 | TRBJ2-1 | TRBV9 | NA | CASNLPGGNEQFF | TGTGCCAGCAACCTCCCCGGGGGGAATGAGCAGTTCTTC
TRBD1 | 16 | TRBJ2-2 | TRBV6-5 | NA | CASSYSTGVNTGELFF | TGTGCCAGCAGTTACTCAACAGGGGTTAACACCGGGGAGCTGTTTTTT
NA | 16 | TRBJ2-3 | TRBV6-5 | NA | CASSYSGAGAADTQYF | TGTGCCAGCAGTTACTCGGGGGCGGGAGCGGCAGATACGCAGTATTTT
NA | 15 | TRBJ2-7 | TRBV9 | NA | CASSGTSQGGYEQYF | TGTGCCAGCAGCGGAACCTCGCAGGGAGGCTACGAGCAGTACTTC
NA | 15 | TRBJ2-6 | TRBV7-8 | NA | CATMGPHSGANVLTF | TGTGCCACCATGGGTCCCCACTCTGGGGCCAACGTCCTGACTTTC
NA | 14 | TRBJ2-7 | TRBV13 | NA | CASSSVRLNYEQYF | TGTGCCAGCAGTTCCGTCCGGCTTAACTACGAGCAGTACTTC
NA | 13 | TRBJ2-7 | TRBV27 | NA | CASSAMRSYEQYF | TGTGCCAGCAGTGCTATGCGGAGCTACGAGCAGTACTTC
NA | 13 | TRBJ2-7 | TRBV4-1 | once | CASSQVGTYEQYF | TGCGCCAGCAGCCAAGTGGGGACCTACGAGCAGTACTTC
TRBD1 | 14 | TRBJ2-1 | TRBV7-2 | NA | CASRSRDSYNEQFF | TGTGCCAGCAGGTCTAGGGACAGCTACAATGAGCAGTTCTTC
NA | 18 | TRBJ1-3 | TRBV7-9 | NA | CASSWTRGALISGNTIYF | TGTGCCAGCAGCTGGACCCGGGGGGCTTTGATCTCTGGAAACACCATATATTTT
NA | 13 | TRBJ2-3 | TRBV29-1 | NA | CSVERDSTDTQYF | TGCAGCGTTGAAAGGGATAGCACAGATACGCAGTATTTT
TRBD2 | 18 | TRBJ2-1 | TRBV7-2 | NA | CASSLVEGRLAGYNEQFF | TGTGCCAGCAGCTTAGTGGAAGGGAGGCTAGCGGGCTACAATGAGCAGTTCTTC
NA | 16 | TRBJ1-2 | TRBV2 | NA | CASSDNVYLPHYGYTF | TGTGCCAGCAGTGATAACGTTTACTTACCCCACTATGGCTACACCTTC